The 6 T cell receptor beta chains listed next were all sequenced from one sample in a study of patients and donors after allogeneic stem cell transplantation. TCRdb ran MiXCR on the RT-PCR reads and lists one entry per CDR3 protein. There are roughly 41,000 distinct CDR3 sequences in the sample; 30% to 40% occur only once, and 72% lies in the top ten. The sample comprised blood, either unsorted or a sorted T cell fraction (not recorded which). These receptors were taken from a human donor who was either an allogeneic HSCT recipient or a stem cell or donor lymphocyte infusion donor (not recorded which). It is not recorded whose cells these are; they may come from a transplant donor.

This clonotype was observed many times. The CDR3 DNA is TGTGCCAGCAAGTGGGACAGGGCTTATAATTCACCCCTCCACTTT. Protein product: CASKWDRAYNSPLHF. V usage is TRBV12-3 or TRBV12-4 and J usage is TRBJ1-6, with 9 bases identical to TRBD1. The V segment lost 7 bases and the J segment 4 bases; nucleotides outside the gene matches: 5. This CDR3 spans 15 amino acids.

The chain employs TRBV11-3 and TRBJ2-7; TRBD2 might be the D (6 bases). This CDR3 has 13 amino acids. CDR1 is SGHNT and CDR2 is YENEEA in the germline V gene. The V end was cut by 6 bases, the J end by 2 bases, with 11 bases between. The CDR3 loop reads CASSRESTYEQYF. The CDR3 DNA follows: TGTGCCAGCAGTCGGGAGTCGACCTACGAGCAGTACTTC. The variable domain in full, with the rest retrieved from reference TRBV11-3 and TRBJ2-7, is EAGVVQSPRYKIIEKKQPVAFWCNPISGHNTLYWYLQNLGQGPELLIRYENEEAVDDSQLPKDRFSAERLKGVDSTLKIQPAELGDSAVYLCASSRESTYEQYFGPGTRLTVT.

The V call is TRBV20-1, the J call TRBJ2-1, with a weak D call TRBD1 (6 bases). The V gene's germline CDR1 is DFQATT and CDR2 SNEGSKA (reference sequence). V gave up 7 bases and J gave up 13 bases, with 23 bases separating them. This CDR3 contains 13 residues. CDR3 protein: CSVGPSGQMNQFF. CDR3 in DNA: TGCAGTGTCGGCCCCTCCGGACAGATGAACCAGTTCTTC.

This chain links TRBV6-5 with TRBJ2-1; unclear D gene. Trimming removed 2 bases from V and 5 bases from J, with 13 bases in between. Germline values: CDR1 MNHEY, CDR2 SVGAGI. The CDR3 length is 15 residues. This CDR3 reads CASSYQLSRNNEQFF. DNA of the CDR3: TGTGCCAGCAGTTACCAGCTCTCTCGGAACAATGAGCAGTTCTTC.

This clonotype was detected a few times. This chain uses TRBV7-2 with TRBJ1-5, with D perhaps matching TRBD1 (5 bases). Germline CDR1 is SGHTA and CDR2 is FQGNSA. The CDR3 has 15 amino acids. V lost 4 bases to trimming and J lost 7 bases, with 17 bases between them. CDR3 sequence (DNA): TGTGCCAGCAGCTCCGGGACCTTGGTAGGACAGCCCCAGCATTTT. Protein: CASSSGTLVGQPQHF.

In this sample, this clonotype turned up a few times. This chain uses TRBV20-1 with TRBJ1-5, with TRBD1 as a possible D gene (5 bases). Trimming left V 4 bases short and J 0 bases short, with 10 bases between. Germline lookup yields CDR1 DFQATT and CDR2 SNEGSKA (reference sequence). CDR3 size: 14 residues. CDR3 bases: TGCAGTGCTACCAGAGGGGTTAGCAATCAGCCCCAGCATTTT. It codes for CSATRGVSNQPQHF.